These 32 T cell receptor beta chains came from one sample sequenced in a study of glioma-infiltrating T cells after dendritic cell vaccination (TCRdb year 2016). The library was produced with the immunoSEQ multiplex PCR assay. Drawn from immuneACCESS, this table holds only the in-frame rearrangements with V and J called that TCRdb kept. Clones are partly lost; checked studies trace under half to an unresolved V gene and leave the rest unexplained. Recorded for this sample are roughly 96,000 clones; roughly three quarters of them occurred a single time. 6% of the sample is in the top ten clones. The specimen comprised blood, sampled before dendritic cell vaccination. These receptors originate from a human donor with glioblastoma.

This sequence joins TRBV5-1 and TRBJ1-2; D unresolved. Germline-derived CDR1 and CDR2 are SGHRS and YFSETQ. V dropped 0 bases and J dropped 5 bases, with 8 bases sitting between them. This CDR3 comprises 13 residues. This CDR3 reads CASSLGPQYGYTF. The DNA of the CDR3 is TGCGCCAGCAGCTTGGGCCCACAATATGGCTACACCTTC.

V usage is TRBV2 and J usage is TRBJ1-5; D not resolved. Germline values: CDR1 SNHLY, CDR2 FYNNEI. The CDR3 covers 14 residues. The V and J ends lost 3 bases and 5 bases respectively, with 11 bases between them. CDR3 DNA: TGTGCCAGCAGTGACGGGGAGGTTCATCAGCCCCAGCATTTT. It codes for CASSDGEVHQPQHF.

The rearrangement uses TRBV19 and TRBJ1-1, with 11 bases matching TRBD1. The germline CDR1 and CDR2 sequences are LNHDA and SQIVND (reference sequence). This CDR3 is built from 15 residues. V shed 9 bases and J 5 bases; nucleotides not matched to a gene: 11. For the CDR3, the DNA is TGTGCCAGCCCAGACGGACAGGGGGCAAGAACTGAAGCTTTCTTT. Translated, it gives CASPDGQGARTEAFF.

The chain joins TRBV18 to TRBJ1-2; possible D gene TRBD1, 5 bases. CDR3 size: 14 residues. The germline V and J ends were trimmed by 1 base and 2 bases, with 8 bases remaining between them. Germline V gene sequence: CDR1 KGHSH, CDR2 LQKENI. CDR3 amino acids: CASSPQQGNYGYTF. In nucleotides, the CDR3 is TGTGCCAGCTCACCACAGCAGGGAAACTATGGCTACACCTTC.

J is TRBJ2-5 and V is TRBV5-6; no definite D call. Trimming cost V 2 bases and J 5 bases, with 4 bases left between them. The germline CDR1 and CDR2 sequences are SGHDT and YYEEEE. The CDR3 contains 11 residues. CDR3 sequence: CASSFRETQYF. In DNA form, the CDR3 reads TGTGCCAGCAGCTTCCGGGAGACCCAGTACTTC.

The V call is TRBV27, the J call TRBJ1-5; no clear D. Germline V gene lookup returns CDR1 MNHEY and CDR2 SMNVEV (reference sequence). This CDR3 is 12 amino acids long. Trimming pared 8 bases from V and 7 bases from J, leaving 12 bases between. CDR3 nucleotide sequence: TGTGCCAGCCGCAATTCGGGGCAGCCCCAGCATTTT. Translated, it gives CASRNSGQPQHF.

The CDR3 is CASSLDTSGVADTQYF. For the CDR3, the DNA is TGCGCCAGCAGCTTGGATACTAGCGGGGTCGCAGATACGCAGTATTTT. The V call is TRBV5-1, the J call TRBJ2-3; TRBD2 aligns across 10 bases. In germline, CDR1 is SGHRS, CDR2 YFSETQ. After removal of 0 bases from V and 4 bases from J, the junction contained 5 bases not matched to a gene. The CDR3 runs 16 residues. The entire variable domain, with the rest obtained from reference TRBV5-1 and TRBJ2-3, is as follows: KAGVTQTPRYLIKTRGQQVTLSCSPISGHRSVSWYQQTPGQGLQFLFEYFSETQRNKGNFPGRFSGRQFSNSRSEMNVSTLELGDSALYLCASSLDTSGVADTQYFGPGTRLTVL.

The chain recombines TRBV9 with TRBJ2-2; 8 positions agree with TRBD2. Per germline, CDR1 SGDLS and CDR2 YYNGEE. The ends lost 5 bases at V and 6 bases at J; junction bases unmatched: 9. The CDR3 has 15 residues. As DNA, the CDR3 is TGTGCCAGCAGGCTGGGGGCGGGAGGCTCCGGGGAGCTGTTTTTT. The encoded protein is CASRLGAGGSGELFF.

This chain connects TRBV4-1 to TRBJ2-5, with TRBD2 matching over 9 bases. The CDR3 is 13 amino acids. With 6 bases clipped from V and 5 bases from J, the junction kept 4 bases outside the gene matches. Germline V gene data show CDR1 as MGHRA and CDR2 as YSYEKL. This chain's CDR3 is CASRAGGLETQYF. The CDR3 DNA follows: TGCGCCAGCAGAGCGGGAGGTCTGGAGACCCAGTACTTC.

The gene calls are TRBV5-6 and TRBJ1-2; possible D gene TRBD1, 6 bases. V dropped 4 bases and J dropped 5 bases, with 18 bases sitting between them. Looked up from germline, CDR1 is SGHDT and CDR2 is YYEEEE. The CDR3 has 15 amino acids. The CDR3 sequence is CASSTHGGGGYGYTF. The CDR3 DNA is TGTGCCAGCAGCACGCACGGGGGGGGCGGTTATGGCTACACCTTC.

This clone was seen a few times. The chain is built from TRBV7-2 and TRBJ1-2; the D gene is possibly TRBD1 (6 bases). The CDR3 has 15 residues. Trimming took off 2 bases at V and 4 bases at J, with 14 bases between the two ends. Germline V gene sequence: CDR1 SGHTA, CDR2 FQGNSA. This CDR3 is CASSLRTVLSYGYTF. The CDR3 bases are TGTGCCAGCAGCTTACGGACAGTGTTATCCTATGGCTACACCTTC.

The J gene is TRBJ1-1, the V gene TRBV10-1; D is unresolved. The V gene lost 0 bases and the J gene lost 8 bases, with 10 bases spanning the gap. From germline, CDR1 is WNHNN and CDR2 SYGVQD (reference sequence). This CDR3 has 13 residues. The CDR3 region is CASSESTQLEAFF. For the CDR3, the DNA is TGCGCCAGCAGTGAGTCGACACAGTTGGAAGCTTTCTTT.

This clone was found a few times. The chain carries TRBV5-1 and TRBJ2-3; no clear D gene. The V gene lost 0 bases and the J gene lost 6 bases, with 2 bases spanning the gap. The germline gives CDR1 SGHRS, CDR2 YFSETQ. The CDR3 sequence is 11 residues long. CDR3 protein: CASSLADTQYF. The CDR3 DNA sequence: TGCGCCAGCAGCTTGGCGGATACGCAGTATTTT.

V and J are TRBV7-9 and TRBJ2-5, with 7 bases matching TRBD1. The CDR3 sequence is 17 residues long. Per germline, CDR1 SEHNR and CDR2 FQNEAQ (reference sequence). CDR3 residues: CVGRIRTGQNYQETQYF. In DNA form, the CDR3 reads TGTGTAGGCAGGATAAGAACGGGACAGAACTACCAAGAGACCCAGTACTTC.

The chain has TRBV5-1 and TRBJ2-5; 7 nucleotides align to TRBD1. Trimming took 1 base from V and 1 from J; bases not matched to a gene: 7. This CDR3 comprises 16 residues. Germline CDR1 reads SGHRS; CDR2 reads YFSETQ. CDR3 DNA sequence: TGCGCCAGCAGCTTGACGCCAGGGACAGCCCAAGAGACCCAGTACTTC. Protein product: CASSLTPGTAQETQYF.

The V gene is TRBV30, the J gene TRBJ1-1; 7 bases line up with TRBD1. The length of the CDR3 is 12 residues. Germline V gives CDR1 GTSNPN, CDR2 SVGIG (reference sequence). Unmatched junction bases numbered 6, after V lost 0 bases and J lost 11 bases. In DNA form, the CDR3 reads TGTGCCTGGAGTGTACGACAGGGTGAGGCTTTCTTT. Translating gives CAWSVRQGEAFF.

Notes on this clone: Its ends do not fully match the called genes, so a read error is possible. The V gene is TRBV7-7, the J gene TRBJ2-5; 7 nucleotides line up with TRBD1. Judging by the DNA end, TRBJ2-7 fits better; the J call may be wrong. Germline V lookup: CDR1 SSHAT, CDR2 FNYEAQ (reference sequence). The CDR3 spans 15 residues. CDR3 bases: TGTGCTAGCAGCCTCGGGACAGCGCATTCCTACGAGCAGTACTTC. Translation: CASSLGTAHSYEQYF.

The CDR3 DNA is TGTGCCAGCAGTGAAGTAGGGGAAATGGACACTGAAGCTTTCTTT. Protein: CASSEVGEMDTEAFF. The rearrangement joins TRBV2 to TRBJ1-1, with D tentatively TRBD1 (5 bases). Trimming removed 1 base at V and 3 bases at J, with 12 bases between. The V gene's germline CDR1 is SNHLY and CDR2 FYNNEI. The CDR3 length is 15 residues. The complete variable domain, with remaining parts taken from reference TRBV2 and TRBJ1-1, reads EPEVTQTPSHQVTQMGQEVILRCVPISNHLYFYWYRQILGQKVEFLVSFYNNEISEKSEIFDDQFSVERPDGSNFTLKIRSTKLEDSAMYFCASSEVGEMDTEAFFGQGTRLTVV.

The chain links TRBV5-1 to TRBJ1-6; D is possibly TRBD1 (6 bases). In germline, CDR1 is SGHRS, CDR2 YFSETQ. The CDR3 totals 15 residues. The V end lost 3 bases, the J end lost 8 bases, and 15 bases lay between the germline ends. This CDR3 reads CASSSQGSPDSPLHF. The CDR3 coding sequence is TGCGCCAGCAGCTCCCAGGGGTCCCCAGATTCACCCCTCCACTTT.

This chain joins TRBV9 and TRBJ2-4, with 10 bases identical to TRBD2. The trim removed 0 bases at V and 5 bases at J, leaving 5 bases unmatched. Per germline, CDR1 SGDLS and CDR2 YYNGEE. The CDR3 length is 16 residues. The CDR3 DNA is TGTGCCAGCAGCGTAGGGACTAGCGGAACAGAAAACATTCAGTACTTC. It is translated as CASSVGTSGTENIQYF.

The chain links TRBV19 to TRBJ2-5; D may be TRBD2 (6 bases). CDR3 length: 12 amino acids. Germline assignment: CDR1 LNHDA and CDR2 SQIVND (reference sequence). Trimming shortened V by 9 bases and J by 7 bases, and 15 bases separated the two germline ends. CDR3 DNA sequence: TGTGCCAGCCTGGGAGGCCAGGGGACCCAGTACTTC. It is translated as CASLGGQGTQYF.

The CDR3 loop is CASSYLGQGTEAFF. The CDR3 coding sequence is TGTGCCAGCAGTTACCTCGGCCAGGGTACCGAAGCTTTCTTT. The J gene is TRBJ1-1, the V gene TRBV6-6; TRBD1 might be the D (5 bases). CDR1 MNHNY and CDR2 SVGAGI come from the germline V gene (reference sequence). Trimming took 2 bases from V and 8 from J, leaving 15 bases between them. This CDR3 comprises 14 residues.

This sequence joins TRBV28 and TRBJ1-5; maybe TRBD1 (5 bases). CDR3 size: 14 residues. Germline V gene sequence: CDR1 MDHEN, CDR2 SYDVKM. V lost 8 bases to trimming and J lost 0 bases, with 11 bases between them. For the CDR3, the DNA is TGTGCCAGCGCGCGACAGTTTAGCAATCAGCCCCAGCATTTT. Encoded protein: CASARQFSNQPQHF.

The CDR3 region is CASGLGLPGDTQYF. The CDR3 nucleotides are TGTGCTAGTGGCCTTGGACTACCCGGGGATACGCAGTATTTT. The rearrangement uses TRBV12-5 and TRBJ2-3; maybe TRBD2 (6 bases). Trimming left V 6 bases short and J 6 bases short, with 16 bases between. Germline CDR1 is LGHNT and CDR2 is FRNRAP. The CDR3 runs 14 residues.

The chain couples TRBV6-1 to TRBJ1-5; D unresolved. The CDR3 has 13 amino acids. From germline, CDR1 is MNHNS and CDR2 SASEGT. Trimming cost V 9 bases and J 3 bases, with 12 bases left between them. The CDR3 sequence is CASSDWNNQPQHF. CDR3 bases: TGTGCCAGTTCAGACTGGAACAATCAGCCCCAGCATTTT.

The sample holds one count of this clone. V is TRBV10-2 and J is TRBJ2-7, with 9 bases matching TRBD2. CDR3 size: 13 residues. In germline, CDR1 is WSHSY, CDR2 SAAADI. Losses at the gene ends were 8 bases for V and 4 bases for J; bases not matched to a gene: 6. Here the CDR3 DNA reads TGCGCCAGCGCCGCTAGCGGGATGTACGAGCAGTACTTC. This translates into CASAASGMYEQYF.

This rearrangement joins TRBV5-1 to TRBJ2-7; 7 positions match TRBD2. The CDR3 loop spans 15 amino acids. The trim removed 0 bases at V and 2 bases at J, leaving 5 bases unmatched. In germline, CDR1 is SGHRS, CDR2 YFSETQ. Here the CDR3 DNA reads TGCGCCAGCAGCTTGGGGCCTAGCGGAACCTACGAGCAGTACTTC. Translated, it gives CASSLGPSGTYEQYF.

This chain links TRBV18 with TRBJ1-5; TRBD1 aligns across 8 bases. The CDR3 loop spans 13 amino acids. Germline assignment: CDR1 KGHSH and CDR2 LQKENI. V trimming: 3 bases; J trimming: 5 bases; junction bases outside the gene matches: 0. In nucleotides, the CDR3 is TGTGCCAGCTCACCGGACAGGGATCAGCCCCAGCATTTT. Translating it yields CASSPDRDQPQHF.

V and J are TRBV5-1 and TRBJ2-3; tentative D call: TRBD1 (6 bases). The CDR3 totals 15 residues. The ends were cut back, 0 bases at V and 6 bases at J, with 14 bases in the middle. Germline CDR1 and CDR2: SGHRS and YFSETQ. The CDR3, as DNA: TGCGCCAGCAGCTTGGTTTACAGGGATGGTGATACGCAGTATTTT. Its translation: CASSLVYRDGDTQYF.

A single count supports this clone. The gene calls are TRBV6-5 and TRBJ2-7, with TRBD2 matching over 10 bases. Unmatched junction bases numbered 3, after V lost 2 bases and J lost 2 bases. The germline gives CDR1 MNHEY, CDR2 SVGAGI. This CDR3 spans 15 amino acids. Written as DNA, the CDR3 is TGTGCCAGCAGTTACGCTAGCGGGAGCGCCTACGAGCAGTACTTC. Translated: CASSYASGSAYEQYF.

The J gene is TRBJ1-1, the V gene TRBV5-4; tentatively, D is TRBD1 (6 bases). This CDR3 contains 15 residues. V was cut by 0 bases and J by 5 bases, with 14 bases left in between. Looked up from germline, CDR1 is SGHNT and CDR2 is YYREEE (reference sequence). The CDR3 coding sequence is TGTGCCAGCAGCTTGGTGTTGGGCACAGGGACTGAAGCTTTCTTT. This translates into CASSLVLGTGTEAFF.

The V call is TRBV19, the J call TRBJ1-1; D remains unclear. Germline V gene lookup returns CDR1 LNHDA and CDR2 SQIVND (reference sequence). V shed 4 bases and J shed 7 bases, with 13 bases lying between them. The CDR3 has 13 amino acids. CDR3 residues: CASSTYWSNEAFF. CDR3 nucleotides: TGTGCCAGTAGTACCTATTGGTCGAATGAAGCTTTCTTT. The variable domain in full, completed from reference TRBV19 and TRBJ1-1, reads DGGITQSPKYLFRKEGQNVTLSCEQNLNHDAMYWYRQDPGQGLRLIYYSQIVNDFQKGDIAEGYSVSREKKESFPLTVTSAQKNPTAFYLCASSTYWSNEAFFGQGTRLTVV.